The source of this TCR beta chain is a study of blood T cell repertoires in COVID-19. Study in general: COVID-19 samples collected from the United States, Italy and Spain covered acute and convalescent phases. T cells, B-cell-depleted T cells, or PBMCs provided the cDNA or gDNA that served as material.

Authors' processing steps: Estimation of nucleated cell counts relied on the amplification of reference gene primers. Produced via immunoSEQ multiplex PCR; TCRdb's table is partial and in-frame only. V and J calls and clone size come straight from that table; D and trimming were deduced from the DNA. This repertoire shows about 43,000 clones, around nine tenths found once; its top ten account for roughly 4.3%. Enrolment of Seattle patients took place during active infection, and they were followed longitudinally. The V gene's germline CDR1 is SGHTA and CDR2 FQGTGA. The V gene lost 4 bases and the J gene lost 8 bases, with 14 bases spanning the gap. The CDR3 totals 13 residues.

The material sequenced was peripheral blood. The chain combines TRBV7-3 with TRBJ1-2; D is ambiguous. The receptor was isolated from a man in his forties with COVID-19, enrolled during active disease. The CDR3 nucleotides read TGTGCCAGCAGCTCCGGATGGGCGGGAGGCTACACCTTC. It encodes CASSSGWAGGYTF.